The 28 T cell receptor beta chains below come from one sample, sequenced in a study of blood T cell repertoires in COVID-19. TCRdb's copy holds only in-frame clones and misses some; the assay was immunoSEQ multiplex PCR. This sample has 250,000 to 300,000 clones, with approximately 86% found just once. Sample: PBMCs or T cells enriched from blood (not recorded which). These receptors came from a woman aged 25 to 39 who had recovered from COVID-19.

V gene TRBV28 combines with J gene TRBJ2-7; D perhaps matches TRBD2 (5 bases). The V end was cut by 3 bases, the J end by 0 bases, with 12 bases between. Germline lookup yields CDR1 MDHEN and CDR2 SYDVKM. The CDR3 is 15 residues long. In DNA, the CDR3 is TGTGCCAGCAGTTTGTTCGGGGTAAGCTCCTACGAGCAGTACTTC. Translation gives CASSLFGVSSYEQYF.

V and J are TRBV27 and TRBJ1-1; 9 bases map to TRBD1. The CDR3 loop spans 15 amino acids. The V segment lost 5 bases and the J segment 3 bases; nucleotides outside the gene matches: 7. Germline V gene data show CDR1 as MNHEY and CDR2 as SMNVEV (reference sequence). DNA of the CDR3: TGTGCCAGCAGTCCATACAGGGGGCGGGACACTGAAGCTTTCTTT. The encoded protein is CASSPYRGRDTEAFF.

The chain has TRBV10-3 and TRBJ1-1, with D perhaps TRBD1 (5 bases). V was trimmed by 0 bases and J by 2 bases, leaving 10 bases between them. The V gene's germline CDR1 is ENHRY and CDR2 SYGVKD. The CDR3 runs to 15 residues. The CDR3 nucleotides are TGTGCCATCAGTGAGTCTGGGGCGCGAAACACTGAAGCTTTCTTT. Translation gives CAISESGARNTEAFF.

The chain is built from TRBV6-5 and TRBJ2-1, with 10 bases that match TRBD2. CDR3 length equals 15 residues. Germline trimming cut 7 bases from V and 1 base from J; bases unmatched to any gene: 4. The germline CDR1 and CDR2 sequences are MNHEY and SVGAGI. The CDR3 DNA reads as TGTGCCAGCATTCGAGCGGGAGGGTCCTACAATGAGCAGTTCTTC. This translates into CASIRAGGSYNEQFF.

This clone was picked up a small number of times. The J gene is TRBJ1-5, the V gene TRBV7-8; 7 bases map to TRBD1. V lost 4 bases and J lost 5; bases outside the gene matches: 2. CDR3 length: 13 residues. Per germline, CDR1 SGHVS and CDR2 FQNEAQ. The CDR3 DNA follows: TGTGCCAGCAGCTACGACAGGGATCAGCCCCAGCATTTT. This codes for CASSYDRDQPQHF.

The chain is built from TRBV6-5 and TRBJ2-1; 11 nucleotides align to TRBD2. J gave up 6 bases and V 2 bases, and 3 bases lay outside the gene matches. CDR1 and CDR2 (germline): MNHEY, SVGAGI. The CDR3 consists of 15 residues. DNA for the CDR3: TGTGCCAGCAGTTACGGGACTAGCGGTTTCAATGAGCAGTTCTTC. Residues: CASSYGTSGFNEQFF.

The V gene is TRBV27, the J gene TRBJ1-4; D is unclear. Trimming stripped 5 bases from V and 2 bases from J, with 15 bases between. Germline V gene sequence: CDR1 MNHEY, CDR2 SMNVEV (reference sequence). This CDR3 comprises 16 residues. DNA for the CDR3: TGTGCCAGCAGTCCGTTCCCAGTTCCCACTAATGAAAAACTGTTTTTT. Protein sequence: CASSPFPVPTNEKLFF.

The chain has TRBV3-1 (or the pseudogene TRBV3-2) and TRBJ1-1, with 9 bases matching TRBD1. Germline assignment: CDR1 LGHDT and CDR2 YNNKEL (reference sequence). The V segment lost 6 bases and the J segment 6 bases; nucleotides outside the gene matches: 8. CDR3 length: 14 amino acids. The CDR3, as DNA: TGTGCCAGCAGTCGACAGGGGGTGGTTTCTGAAGCTTTCTTT. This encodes CASSRQGVVSEAFF.

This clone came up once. CDR3 DNA: TGCAGTGCTAGTGGACTAGGGGTTGAAGAGACCCAGTACTTC. Protein product: CSASGLGVEETQYF. The V call is TRBV20-1, the J call TRBJ2-5; TRBD2 aligns across 7 bases. Germline-derived CDR1 and CDR2 are DFQATT and SNEGSKA (reference sequence). After removal of 3 bases from V and 3 bases from J, the junction contained 7 bases not matched to a gene. The length of the CDR3 is 14 residues.

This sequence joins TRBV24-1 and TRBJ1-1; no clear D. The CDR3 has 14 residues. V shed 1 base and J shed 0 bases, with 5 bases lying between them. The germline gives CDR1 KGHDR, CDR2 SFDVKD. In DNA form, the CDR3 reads TGTGCCACCAGTGATTTTCGGGTGAACACTGAAGCTTTCTTT. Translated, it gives CATSDFRVNTEAFF.

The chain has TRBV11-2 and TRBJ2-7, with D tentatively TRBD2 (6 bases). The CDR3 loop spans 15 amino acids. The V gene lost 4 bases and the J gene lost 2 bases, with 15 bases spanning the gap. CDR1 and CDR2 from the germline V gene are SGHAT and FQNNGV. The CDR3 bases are TGTGCCAGCAGCTCATCTAGCGCCAGTGCCTACGAGCAGTACTTC. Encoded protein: CASSSSSASAYEQYF.

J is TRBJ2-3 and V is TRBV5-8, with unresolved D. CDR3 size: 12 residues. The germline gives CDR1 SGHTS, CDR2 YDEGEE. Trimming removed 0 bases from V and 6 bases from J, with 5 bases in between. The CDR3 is CASSLVRDTQYF. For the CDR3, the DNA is TGTGCCAGCAGCTTGGTACGGGATACGCAGTATTTT.

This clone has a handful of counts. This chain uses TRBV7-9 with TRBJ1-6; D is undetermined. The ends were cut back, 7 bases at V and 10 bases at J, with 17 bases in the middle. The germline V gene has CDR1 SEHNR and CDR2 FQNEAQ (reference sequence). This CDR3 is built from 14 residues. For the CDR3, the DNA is TGTGCCAGCACGCTTGAGGCCCCTTCGTCACCCCTCCACTTT. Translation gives CASTLEAPSSPLHF.

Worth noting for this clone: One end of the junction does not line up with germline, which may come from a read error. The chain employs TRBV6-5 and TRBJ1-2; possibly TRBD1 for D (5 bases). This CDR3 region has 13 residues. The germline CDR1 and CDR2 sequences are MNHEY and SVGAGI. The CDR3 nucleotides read TGTGCCAGCAGTGACTCGGGACTCCGTGGCTACACCTTC. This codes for CASSDSGLRGYTF.

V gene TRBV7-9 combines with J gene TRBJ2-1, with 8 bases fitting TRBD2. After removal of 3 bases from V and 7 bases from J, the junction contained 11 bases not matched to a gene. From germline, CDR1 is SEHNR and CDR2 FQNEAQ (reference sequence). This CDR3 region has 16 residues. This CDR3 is CASSFPLAESQNEQFF. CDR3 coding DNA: TGTGCCAGCAGCTTTCCACTAGCGGAGAGTCAGAATGAGCAGTTCTTC.

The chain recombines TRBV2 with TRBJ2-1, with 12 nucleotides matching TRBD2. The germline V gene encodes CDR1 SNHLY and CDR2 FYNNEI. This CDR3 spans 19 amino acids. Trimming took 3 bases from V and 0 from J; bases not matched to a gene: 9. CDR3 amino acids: CASSELAGGGLSSYNEQFF. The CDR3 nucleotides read TGTGCCAGCAGTGAGCTAGCGGGGGGGGGCCTTAGCTCCTACAATGAGCAGTTCTTC.

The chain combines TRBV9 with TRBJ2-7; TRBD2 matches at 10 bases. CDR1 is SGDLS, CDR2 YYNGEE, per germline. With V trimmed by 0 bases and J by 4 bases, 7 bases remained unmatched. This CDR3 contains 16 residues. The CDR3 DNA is TGTGCCAGCAGCGTAGGGTCAGCGGGAGGGGCGTACGAGCAGTACTTC. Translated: CASSVGSAGGAYEQYF.

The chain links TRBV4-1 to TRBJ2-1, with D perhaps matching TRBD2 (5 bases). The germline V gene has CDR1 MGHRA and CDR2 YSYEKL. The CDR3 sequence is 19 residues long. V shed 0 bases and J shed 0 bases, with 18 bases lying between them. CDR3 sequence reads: CASSQEPGISVSSYNEQFF. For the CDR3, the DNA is TGCGCCAGCAGCCAAGAGCCGGGAATTTCGGTTAGCTCCTACAATGAGCAGTTCTTC.

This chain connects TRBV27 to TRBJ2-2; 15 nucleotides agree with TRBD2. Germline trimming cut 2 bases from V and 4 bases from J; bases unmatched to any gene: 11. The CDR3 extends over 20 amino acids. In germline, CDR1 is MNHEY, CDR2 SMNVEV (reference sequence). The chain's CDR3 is CASSLIPGLAGGPGTGELFF. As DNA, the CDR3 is TGTGCCAGCAGTTTAATCCCCGGACTAGCGGGAGGGCCGGGCACCGGGGAGCTGTTTTTT.

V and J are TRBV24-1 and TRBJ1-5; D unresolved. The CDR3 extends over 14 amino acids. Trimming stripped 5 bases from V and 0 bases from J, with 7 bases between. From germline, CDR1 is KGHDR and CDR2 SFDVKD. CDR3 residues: CATSGGASNQPQHF. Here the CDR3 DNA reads TGTGCCACCAGTGGGGGAGCTAGCAATCAGCCCCAGCATTTT.

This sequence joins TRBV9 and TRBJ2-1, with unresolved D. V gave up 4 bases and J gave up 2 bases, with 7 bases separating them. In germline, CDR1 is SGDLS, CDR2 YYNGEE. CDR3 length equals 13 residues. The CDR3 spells CASSRAPYNEQFF. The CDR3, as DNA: TGTGCCAGCAGCCGAGCCCCCTACAATGAGCAGTTCTTC.

The CDR3 spells CASSLAGTGMRGYTF. In DNA form, the CDR3 reads TGTGCCAGCAGCTTGGCAGGGACAGGAATGAGGGGCTACACCTTC. V and J are TRBV5-6 and TRBJ1-2; 8 nucleotides match TRBD1. This CDR3 has 15 amino acids. Trimming removed 0 bases from V and 8 bases from J; junction bases left unmatched: 9. The V gene's germline CDR1 is SGHDT and CDR2 YYEEEE.

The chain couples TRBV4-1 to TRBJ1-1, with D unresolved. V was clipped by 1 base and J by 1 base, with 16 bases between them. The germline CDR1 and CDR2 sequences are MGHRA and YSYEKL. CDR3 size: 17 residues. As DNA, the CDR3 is TGCGCCAGCAGCCAAGTTGGCGGAGGGAGGCAGAACACTGAAGCTTTCTTT. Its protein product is CASSQVGGGRQNTEAFF.

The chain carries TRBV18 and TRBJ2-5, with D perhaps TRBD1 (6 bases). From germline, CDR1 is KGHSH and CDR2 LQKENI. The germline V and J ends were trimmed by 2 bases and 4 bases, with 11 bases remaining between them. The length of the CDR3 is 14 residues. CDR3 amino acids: CASSPVLGAETQYF. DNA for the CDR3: TGTGCCAGCTCACCAGTCCTGGGGGCAGAGACCCAGTACTTC.

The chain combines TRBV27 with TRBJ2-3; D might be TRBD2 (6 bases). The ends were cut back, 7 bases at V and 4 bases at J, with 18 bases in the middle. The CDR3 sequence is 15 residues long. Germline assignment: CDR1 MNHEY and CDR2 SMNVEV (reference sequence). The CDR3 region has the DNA TGTGCCAGCACCCAAACCACTAGCTCACCAGATACGCAGTATTTT. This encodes CASTQTTSSPDTQYF.

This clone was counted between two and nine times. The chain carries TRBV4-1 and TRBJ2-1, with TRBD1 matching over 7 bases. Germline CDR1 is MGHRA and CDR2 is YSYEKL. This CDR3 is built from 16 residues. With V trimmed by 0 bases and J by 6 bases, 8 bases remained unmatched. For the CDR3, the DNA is TGCGCCAGCAGCCAAGATGAGGGGGCCGGCTTCAATGAGCAGTTCTTC. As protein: CASSQDEGAGFNEQFF.

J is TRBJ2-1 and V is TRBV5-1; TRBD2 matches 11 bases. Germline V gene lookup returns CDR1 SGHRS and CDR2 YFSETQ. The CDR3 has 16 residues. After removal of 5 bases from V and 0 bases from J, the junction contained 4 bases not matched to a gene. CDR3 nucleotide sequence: TGCGCCAGCAGAGGGACTAGCGGAAGCTCCTACAATGAGCAGTTCTTC. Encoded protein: CASRGTSGSSYNEQFF.

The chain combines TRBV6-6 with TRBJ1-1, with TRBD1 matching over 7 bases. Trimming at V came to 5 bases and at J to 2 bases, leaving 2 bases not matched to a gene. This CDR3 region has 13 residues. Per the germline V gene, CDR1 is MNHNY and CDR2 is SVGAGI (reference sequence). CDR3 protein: CASSRDRNTEAFF. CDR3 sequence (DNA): TGTGCCAGCAGTAGGGACAGAAACACTGAAGCTTTCTTT.